The 27 T cell receptor beta chains below were found in one sample sequenced in a study of molecular identifiers for immune sequencing clone quantification. TCRdb reprocessed the PCR reads with MiXCR, giving one entry per CDR3 protein. This table has 400,000 to 600,000 distinct CDR3 sequences, less than 30% appearing once. Sequencing was performed on naive CD8+ T cells from blood, with Jurkat cell RNA spiked in. Regarding subset: FACS-sorted CD8+CD4-CCR7+CD45RA+ naive T cells. All receptors come from a human donor in good health. Some libraries in this study had Jurkat cell RNA spiked in.

The chain has TRBV5-5 and TRBJ2-5; D assignment may be TRBD1 or TRBD2 (5 bases each). Trimming removed 0 bases from V and 1 base from J, with 7 bases in between. The CDR3 has 14 amino acids. Germline V gene lookup returns CDR1 SGHKS and CDR2 YYEKEE (reference sequence). In DNA, the CDR3 is TGTGCCAGCAGCTTGGGGGACCTCCAAGAGACCCAGTACTTC. It specifies CASSLGDLQETQYF.

With regard to this clonotype: At one end the junction does not follow the germline gene, possibly because of a read error. This sequence joins TRBV12-3 or TRBV12-4 and TRBJ2-3; a weak D match, TRBD1 (6 bases). The CDR3 sequence is 13 residues long. CDR3 DNA sequence: TGTGCCACCCGGGACACCCTTCGGGATATGCAGTATTTT. Translated: CATRDTLRDMQYF.

The genes are TRBV27 and TRBJ2-1; 8 bases align to TRBD2. V was clipped by 3 bases and J by 6 bases; unmatched bases: 7. The CDR3 runs to 15 residues. From germline, CDR1 is MNHEY and CDR2 SMNVEV (reference sequence). The CDR3: CASSLNGRAANEQFF. The CDR3 bases are TGTGCCAGCAGTTTGAACGGGAGGGCCGCCAATGAGCAGTTCTTC.

This clonotype has a count of ten or more. V is TRBV18 and J is TRBJ1-5; maybe TRBD1 (5 bases). Between the trimmed V and J ends, which lost 1 base and 5 bases, there was a span of 15 bases. Looked up from germline, CDR1 is KGHSH and CDR2 is LQKENI. This CDR3 spans 16 amino acids. Written as DNA, the CDR3 is TGTGCCAGCTCACCACGGGGGGTGGTGAAGGATCAGCCCCAGCATTTT. It codes for CASSPRGVVKDQPQHF.

This clonotype was counted a few times. J is TRBJ2-7 and V is TRBV7-9; a weak D match, TRBD2 (7 bases). CDR1 SEHNR and CDR2 FQNEAQ come from the germline V gene (reference sequence). The CDR3 consists of 15 residues. The V and J ends lost 6 bases and 2 bases respectively, with 17 bases between them. CDR3 sequence reads: CASRGSGGNPYEQYF. The CDR3 DNA reads as TGTGCCAGCAGGGGATCGGGGGGCAATCCCTACGAGCAGTACTTC. Full variable domain (missing parts from reference TRBV7-9 and TRBJ2-7): DTGVSQNPRHKITKRGQNVTFRCDPISEHNRLYWYRQTLGQGPEFLTYFQNEAQLEKSRLLSDRFSAERPKGSFSTLEIQRTEQGDSAMYLCASRGSGGNPYEQYFGPGTRLTVT.

This clonotype was seen more than once but under ten times. The chain uses TRBV30 and TRBJ2-4; D uncertain. The germline CDR1 and CDR2 sequences are GTSNPN and SVGIG (reference sequence). The ends were cut back, 1 base at V and 2 bases at J, with 9 bases in the middle. The CDR3 covers 14 residues. The CDR3 here is CAWSGWATKNIQYF. CDR3 bases: TGTGCCTGGAGTGGCTGGGCAACCAAAAACATTCAGTACTTC.

The rearrangement links TRBV5-1 to TRBJ2-7; the match to TRBD1 covers 8 bases. Trimming at V came to 3 bases and at J to 6 bases, leaving 8 bases not matched to a gene. From germline, CDR1 is SGHRS and CDR2 YFSETQ. CDR3 size: 14 residues. The CDR3 loop reads CASSYYGQGGEQYF. CDR3 nucleotides: TGCGCCAGCAGCTATTATGGACAGGGAGGCGAGCAGTACTTC.

In its sample, this clonotype was seen a few times. The J gene is TRBJ2-1, the V gene TRBV28; TRBD1 aligns across 8 bases. This CDR3 is built from 14 residues. Trimming took 5 bases from V and 8 from J; bases not matched to a gene: 8. The germline V gene has CDR1 MDHEN and CDR2 SYDVKM. For the CDR3, the DNA is TGTGCCAGCAGTCTAAGGACAGGGATGGATGAGCAGTTCTTC. Protein product: CASSLRTGMDEQFF.

Concerning this clonotype: At one of its ends the junction is not consistent with the germline gene, which may arise from a read error. The chain recombines TRBV5-3 with TRBJ1-3; no reliable D call. TRBV5-3 is given ORF status, its function remaining uncertain. The CDR3 consists of 14 residues. The CDR3 region has the DNA TGTGCCAGCAGCTTGGGAGGGTCTGGAGACACCATATATTTT. Translation: CASSLGGSGDTIYF.

This clonotype has ten or more counts. CDR3 in amino acids: CASSFWGGSQETQYF. CDR3 coding DNA: TGTGCCAGCAGCTTCTGGGGGGGGTCCCAAGAGACCCAGTACTTC. V and J are TRBV5-4 and TRBJ2-5, with 7 bases identical to TRBD2. Germline V gives CDR1 SGHNT, CDR2 YYREEE (reference sequence). The CDR3 is made up of 15 amino acids. V shed 2 bases, J shed 1 base, and the junction held 5 bases outside the gene matches.

The gene calls are TRBV5-1 and TRBJ2-7; 7 nucleotides align to TRBD2. The CDR3 length is 13 residues. J lost 0 bases, V lost 5 bases, and 2 bases had no gene match. CDR1 is SGHRS and CDR2 is YFSETQ in the germline V gene. CDR3 in DNA: TGCGCCAGCAGAGGCGGGGGCTCCTACGAGCAGTACTTC. Its translation: CASRGGGSYEQYF.

This clonotype was counted a few times. This sequence joins TRBV14 and TRBJ2-1; 13 bases align to TRBD2. The junction had 7 bases not matched to a gene; V was cut back by 1 base and J by 1 base. CDR1 SGHDN and CDR2 FVKESK come from the germline V gene. The CDR3 length is 19 residues. In nucleotides, the CDR3 is TGTGCCAGCAGCCAAGTTGGGACTAGCGGGATGGGGTCCTACAATGAGCAGTTCTTC. Translated: CASSQVGTSGMGSYNEQFF.

As to this clonotype: A read error is possible here, since a much larger clone lies one base away. The chain uses TRBV2 and TRBJ1-2, with D maybe TRBD1 (5 bases). This CDR3 contains 10 residues. CDR1 and CDR2 (germline): SNHLY, FYNNEI. This chain's CDR3 is CVSMGHGYTF. CDR3 DNA: TGTGTCAGTATGGGACATGGCTACACCTTC.

This clonotype has only a few counts. This chain uses TRBV2 with TRBJ2-7, with D unresolved. The CDR3 is made up of 14 amino acids. The ends were cut back, 5 bases at V and 7 bases at J, with 18 bases in the middle. CDR1 and CDR2 from the germline V gene are SNHLY and FYNNEI. CDR3 residues: CASSPLGNEDEQYF. The CDR3 DNA reads as TGTGCCAGCAGTCCTTTGGGTAACGAAGATGAGCAGTACTTC.

The chain couples TRBV13 to TRBJ1-2, with D possibly TRBD1 on 6 matching bases. The CDR3 totals 16 residues. Trimming shortened V by 5 bases and J by 8 bases, and 24 bases separated the two germline ends. Germline lookup yields CDR1 PRHDT and CDR2 FYEKMQ (reference sequence). CDR3 residues: CASSPLINRGAEGYTF. CDR3 DNA: TGTGCCAGCAGCCCCCTCATAAATCGGGGGGCGGAGGGCTACACCTTC.

About this clonotype: A much larger clone lies a single base off, so this may be a read error. V and J are TRBV30 and TRBJ2-3; D may be TRBD2 (5 bases). Germline V lookup: CDR1 GTSNPN, CDR2 SVGIG (reference sequence). CDR3 size: 12 residues. V was clipped by 6 bases and J by 4 bases, with 11 bases between them. CDR3 loop: CACPTRADTQYF. The CDR3 bases are TGTGCCTGCCCCACTAGAGCAGATACGCAGTATTTT.

This clonotype was counted at least ten times. J is TRBJ2-7 and V is TRBV19; perhaps TRBD1 as D (6 bases). The CDR3 contains 14 residues. V lost 5 bases, J lost 3 bases, and 14 bases lay in between. CDR1 LNHDA and CDR2 SQIVND come from the germline V gene (reference sequence). This chain's CDR3 is CASSFRTVDYEQYF. In DNA form, the CDR3 reads TGTGCCAGTAGTTTCCGGACAGTTGACTACGAGCAGTACTTC.

This clonotype was seen more than once but under ten times. V is TRBV15 and J is TRBJ1-5; D gene uncertain. The germline V gene has CDR1 LNHNV and CDR2 YYDKDF (reference sequence). This CDR3 is built from 15 residues. V gave up 3 bases and J gave up 4 bases, with 13 bases separating them. The CDR3 spells CATSRDLKQNQPQHF. The CDR3 coding sequence is TGTGCCACCAGCAGGGATTTGAAACAAAATCAGCCCCAGCATTTT. The whole variable domain, remainder taken from reference TRBV15 and TRBJ1-5, is DAMVIQNPRYQVTQFGKPVTLSCSQTLNHNVMYWYQQKSSQAPKLLFHYYDKDFNNEADTPDNFQSRRPNTSFCFLDIRSPGLGDTAMYLCATSRDLKQNQPQHFGDGTRLSIL.

The J gene is TRBJ2-7, the V gene TRBV9; 14 bases fit TRBD2. Germline trimming cut 3 bases from V and 4 bases from J; bases unmatched to any gene: 3. Germline lookup yields CDR1 SGDLS and CDR2 YYNGEE. This CDR3 region has 15 residues. As DNA, the CDR3 is TGTGCCAGCAGCGCGGGGACTAGCGGGGGATACGAGCAGTACTTC. Residues: CASSAGTSGGYEQYF.

This clonotype appeared a few times. The CDR3 reads CASSQGYSLTGDEQYF. CDR3 coding DNA: TGCGCCAGCAGCCAAGGTTACAGTCTCACCGGGGACGAGCAGTACTTC. V and J are TRBV4-3 and TRBJ2-7; D perhaps matches TRBD2 (5 bases). The CDR3 extends over 16 amino acids. V was shortened by 1 base and J by 5 bases, with 18 bases between the two germline ends. Germline values: CDR1 LGHNA, CDR2 YSLEER.

This chain links TRBV30 with TRBJ1-1, with D possibly matching TRBD1 (6 bases). Looked up from germline, CDR1 is GTSNPN and CDR2 is SVGIG (reference sequence). This CDR3 spans 12 amino acids. The V end lost 2 bases, the J end lost 7 bases, and 11 bases lay between the germline ends. The CDR3 is CAWSPGGVEAFF. The CDR3 DNA sequence: TGTGCCTGGAGTCCGGGGGGCGTTGAAGCTTTCTTT.

This clonotype was detected a few times. The chain uses TRBV12-3 or TRBV12-4 and TRBJ2-2; 15 bases line up with TRBD2. The junction had 12 bases not matched to a gene; V was cut back by 6 bases and J by 7 bases. The CDR3 loop spans 18 amino acids. The CDR3 spells CASSSVPGLAGGGGELFF. In nucleotides, the CDR3 is TGTGCCAGCAGCTCCGTCCCGGGACTAGCGGGAGGTGGCGGGGAGCTGTTTTTT.

This clonotype was counted a few times. The V and J genes are TRBV4-1 and TRBJ2-5; tentatively, D is TRBD2 (5 bases). Germline V gene data show CDR1 as MGHRA and CDR2 as YSYEKL. The CDR3 length is 15 residues. V lost 0 bases, J lost 4 bases, and 12 bases lay in between. In nucleotides, the CDR3 is TGCGCCAGCAGCCAAGAATTGGGAGACCTAGAGACCCAGTACTTC. This gives the protein CASSQELGDLETQYF.

This clonotype has only a few counts. The chain carries TRBV28 and TRBJ1-4, with D possibly being TRBD1 (6 bases). Germline loops: CDR1 MDHEN, CDR2 SYDVKM. The CDR3 is 16 amino acids. The V gene lost 3 bases and the J gene lost 7 bases, with 18 bases spanning the gap. DNA of the CDR3: TGTGCCAGCAGTTTGAGAAAAGGCAGGGGACTTGAAAAACTGTTTTTT. Translated, it gives CASSLRKGRGLEKLFF.

This clonotype was observed at least ten times. V gene TRBV25-1 combines with J gene TRBJ2-3; unclear D gene. The CDR3 has 12 amino acids. V gave up 2 bases and J gave up 6 bases, with 6 bases separating them. Germline CDR1 MGHDK, CDR2 SYGVNS. In DNA form, the CDR3 reads TGTGCCAGCAGTGAACTGACCGATACGCAGTATTTT. Translating gives CASSELTDTQYF.

As to this clonotype: A read error may produce the germline difference seen at one junction end. The V gene is TRBV23-1, the J gene TRBJ2-7; D may be TRBD1 (5 bases). TRBV23-1 qualifies as an ORF whose function is uncertain. The CDR3 covers 15 residues. CDR3 sequence reads: CASSQSLRQFGEQCF. DNA for the CDR3: TGCGCCAGCAGTCAATCGTTGCGACAGTTCGGCGAGCAGTGCTTC.

There are many counts of this clonotype. The chain recombines TRBV4-3 with TRBJ2-3; D gene unclear. Germline-derived CDR1 and CDR2 are LGHNA and YSLEER. The CDR3 covers 18 residues. Trimming cost V 0 bases and J 0 bases, with 16 bases left between them. The CDR3 DNA reads TGCGCCAGCAGCCAAGACCCTCCCCAGACATCTAGCACAGATACGCAGTATTTT. It is translated as CASSQDPPQTSSTDTQYF.